The 23 T cell receptor beta chains below were found in one sample sequenced in a study of T cells after yellow fever vaccination. TCRdb reprocessed the 5' RACE reads with MiXCR, giving one entry per CDR3 protein. The sample comprises some 32,000 distinct CDR3 sequences, 5% to 8.5% of which are singletons, and 20% to 25% rests with the top ten. Source: PBMCs, either bulk or a sorted T-cell subset (CD4+, CD8+, memory, or dextramer-sorted; not recorded which), taken on the day of the first yellow fever vaccination. These receptors all stem from a young man who received the YFV17D yellow fever vaccine.

This clonotype has a count of ten or more. The chain links TRBV20-1 to TRBJ1-1, with D perhaps matching TRBD1 (6 bases). Germline V gene lookup returns CDR1 DFQATT and CDR2 SNEGSKA (reference sequence). There are 15 residues in the CDR3. V was clipped by 0 bases and J by 1 base, with 12 bases between them. The CDR3 nucleotides read TGCAGTGCTAGAGATGCGGGGGCTGGGAACACTGAAGCTTTCTTT. It encodes CSARDAGAGNTEAFF.

There are many counts of this clonotype. This chain connects TRBV7-9 to TRBJ2-4; no reliable D call. CDR1 is SEHNR and CDR2 is FQNEAQ in the germline V gene (reference sequence). V was clipped by 3 bases and J by 2 bases, with 8 bases between them. The CDR3 loop spans 14 amino acids. CDR3 residues: CASSLSGPKNIQYF. The DNA for the CDR3 is TGTGCCAGCAGCTTGTCTGGCCCCAAAAACATTCAGTACTTC.

There are many counts of this clonotype. The chain combines TRBV28 with TRBJ1-1; D unresolved. The CDR3 spans 15 residues. Germline CDR1 reads MDHEN; CDR2 reads SYDVKM. The V gene lost 4 bases and the J gene lost 1 base, with 13 bases spanning the gap. The CDR3 DNA follows: TGTGCCAGCAGTTCCTCAGGTAGGGCGAACACTGAAGCTTTCTTT. Translated: CASSSSGRANTEAFF. The full variable domain, with the rest looked up from reference TRBV28 and TRBJ1-1, is DVKVTQSSRYLVKRTGEKVFLECVQDMDHENMFWYRQDPGLGLRLIYFSYDVKMKEKGDIPEGYSVSREKKERFSLILESASTNQTSMYLCASSSSGRANTEAFFGQGTRLTVV.

This clonotype was detected ten times or more. One end of the junction is discordant with germline, which a read error may explain. This sequence joins TRBV7-9 and TRBJ2-6; D uncertain. The CDR3 length is 14 residues. CDR1 SEHNR and CDR2 FQNEAQ come from the germline V gene (reference sequence). The CDR3 nucleotides are TGTGCCAACAGCTTATGGTCTGGGGCCAACGTCCTGACTTTC. As protein: CANSLWSGANVLTF.

This clonotype was seen at least ten times. The chain has TRBV19 and TRBJ1-1; perhaps TRBD1 as D (5 bases). CDR3 length: 15 amino acids. Germline loops: CDR1 LNHDA, CDR2 SQIVND (reference sequence). The V gene lost 0 bases and the J gene lost 4 bases, with 12 bases spanning the gap. Written as DNA, the CDR3 is TGTGCCAGTAGTATAGATACAGGAGGCCCCACTGAAGCTTTCTTT. It encodes CASSIDTGGPTEAFF.

There are many counts of this clonotype. The chain joins TRBV5-1 to TRBJ1-4, with D unclear. V was cut by 0 bases and J by 8 bases, with 8 bases left in between. The CDR3 length is 13 residues. The germline gives CDR1 SGHRS, CDR2 YFSETQ. The chain's CDR3 is CASSLDGEEKLFF. CDR3 DNA: TGCGCCAGCAGCTTGGACGGAGAGGAAAAACTGTTTTTT.

The chain joins TRBV7-9 to TRBJ1-6; D gene ambiguous. The germline V and J ends were trimmed by 1 base and 8 bases, with 3 bases remaining between them. Germline V gives CDR1 SEHNR, CDR2 FQNEAQ (reference sequence). The length of the CDR3 is 12 residues. The DNA for the CDR3 is TGTGCCAGCAGCTTAGAGTATTCACCCCTCCACTTT. Its protein is CASSLEYSPLHF.

This clonotype was found many times. The V and J genes are TRBV12-3 or TRBV12-4 and TRBJ1-5; D unresolved. V lost 3 bases and J lost 3, with 6 bases in between. CDR3 length: 13 residues. The CDR3 sequence is CASSLDVNQPQHF. CDR3 DNA: TGTGCCAGCAGTTTGGACGTCAATCAGCCCCAGCATTTT.

This clonotype has ten or more counts. V usage is TRBV27 and J usage is TRBJ1-2; 7 bases match TRBD1. V shed 6 bases and J 2 bases; nucleotides not matched to a gene: 9. The CDR3 has 15 residues. The V gene's germline CDR1 is MNHEY and CDR2 SMNVEV (reference sequence). The CDR3 sequence: CASRFHDRENYGYTF. In DNA, the CDR3 is TGTGCCAGCAGATTCCATGACAGGGAGAACTATGGCTACACCTTC.

This clonotype was observed a handful of times. The genes are TRBV7-2 and TRBJ2-5; a possible D gene is TRBD2 (7 bases). This CDR3 region has 14 residues. Germline assignment: CDR1 SGHTA and CDR2 FQGNSA. The germline V and J ends were trimmed by 0 bases and 4 bases, with 9 bases remaining between them. For the CDR3, the DNA is TGTGCCAGCAGCTTAGCAGGGGGGGTAGAGACCCAGTACTTC. Translation: CASSLAGGVETQYF. Variable domain in full (rest from reference TRBV7-2 and TRBJ2-5): GAGVSQSPSNKVTEKGKDVELRCDPISGHTALYWYRQSLGQGLEFLIYFQGNSAPDKSGLPSDRFSAERTGGSVSTLTIQRTQQEDSAVYLCASSLAGGVETQYFGPGTRLLVL.

This clonotype was observed at least ten times. This chain uses TRBV7-2 with TRBJ2-3; 8 bases line up with TRBD2. J was trimmed by 7 bases and V by 0 bases; bases with no gene match: 6. The germline V gene has CDR1 SGHTA and CDR2 FQGNSA. The CDR3 totals 15 residues. CDR3 DNA sequence: TGTGCCAGCAGCTTAGCTAGCGGGGTTGGCAATACGCAGTATTTT. It yields the protein CASSLASGVGNTQYF.

This clonotype has a count of ten or more. The chain couples TRBV30 to TRBJ1-1; D unclear. CDR3 length equals 13 residues. V lost 5 bases and J lost 2, with 12 bases in between. CDR1 is GTSNPN and CDR2 is SVGIG in the germline V gene (reference sequence). This chain's CDR3 is CAWEPGLNTEAFF. CDR3 in DNA: TGTGCCTGGGAACCCGGCTTAAACACTGAAGCTTTCTTT.

A few counts support this clonotype. The rearrangement joins TRBV28 to TRBJ2-2, with 7 bases matching TRBD2. The germline CDR1 and CDR2 sequences are MDHEN and SYDVKM. The V and J ends lost 6 bases and 9 bases, in that order; junction bases with no gene match: 7. CDR3 length: 13 amino acids. CDR3 nucleotide sequence: TGTGCCAGCAGGTCGGGGGGTGTGCGGGAGCTGTTTTTT. Encoded protein: CASRSGGVRELFF. The variable domain in full, with the rest retrieved from reference TRBV28 and TRBJ2-2, is DVKVTQSSRYLVKRTGEKVFLECVQDMDHENMFWYRQDPGLGLRLIYFSYDVKMKEKGDIPEGYSVSREKKERFSLILESASTNQTSMYLCASRSGGVRELFFGEGSRLTVL.

This clonotype was picked up a small number of times. V usage is TRBV5-4 and J usage is TRBJ2-2; no clear D. V was trimmed by 5 bases and J by 0 bases, leaving 11 bases between them. Germline lookup yields CDR1 SGHNT and CDR2 YYREEE (reference sequence). The CDR3 sequence is 15 residues long. CDR3 nucleotide sequence: TGTGCCAGCAGGAGTCGGGTCTCGAACACCGGGGAGCTGTTTTTT. Its translation is CASRSRVSNTGELFF.

This clonotype was counted ten times or more. The chain recombines TRBV7-2 with TRBJ2-1, with D unclear. Germline loops: CDR1 SGHTA, CDR2 FQGNSA. CDR3 size: 12 residues. The V gene lost 8 bases and the J gene lost 7 bases, with 12 bases spanning the gap. CDR3 region: CASGSFGNEQFF. The CDR3 DNA sequence: TGTGCCAGCGGGTCCTTCGGGAATGAGCAGTTCTTC.

By share, this clonotype ranks as medium-sized. This sequence joins TRBV6-5 and TRBJ1-1; D unresolved. The germline gives CDR1 MNHEY, CDR2 SVGAGI. Trimming shortened V by 1 base and J by 4 bases, and 13 bases separated the two germline ends. The CDR3 runs to 15 residues. This CDR3 is CASSYYPGRGTEAFF. The DNA for the CDR3 is TGTGCCAGCAGTTACTACCCCGGTCGGGGCACTGAAGCTTTCTTT.

This clonotype was counted at least ten times. The V call is TRBV20-1, the J call TRBJ2-7; 9 bases map to TRBD1. CDR1 and CDR2 from the germline V gene are DFQATT and SNEGSKA (reference sequence). J was trimmed by 4 bases and V by 6 bases; bases with no gene match: 10. The CDR3 has 14 amino acids. CDR3 region: CSAQQGAGYYEQYV. The CDR3 DNA sequence: TGCAGTGCGCAACAGGGGGCAGGTTATTACGAGCAGTACGTC.

This chain joins TRBV6-5 and TRBJ2-5, with 12 positions matching TRBD2. With 0 bases clipped from V and 5 bases from J, the junction kept 7 bases outside the gene matches. From germline, CDR1 is MNHEY and CDR2 SVGAGI. The CDR3 extends over 17 amino acids. The CDR3 spells CASSYSASGGAGETQYF. The CDR3 DNA reads as TGTGCCAGCAGTTACTCGGCTAGCGGGGGGGCCGGTGAGACCCAGTACTTC.

V gene TRBV2 combines with J gene TRBJ1-6; D is unclear. Trimming took off 7 bases at V and 0 bases at J, with 4 bases between the two ends. CDR1 is SNHLY, CDR2 FYNNEI, per germline. The CDR3 spans 13 residues. This CDR3 is CASMGSYNSPLHF. The CDR3 DNA reads TGTGCCAGCATGGGCTCCTATAATTCACCCCTCCACTTT.

This clonotype was counted many times. The chain links TRBV29-1 to TRBJ2-3; D is uncertain. The length of the CDR3 is 12 residues. Germline CDR1 is SQVTM and CDR2 is ANQGSEA. Deletions cut 7 bases from V and 4 bases from J, with 12 bases between. CDR3 nucleotide sequence: TGCAGCGCCGATGATGGGGCAGATACGCAGTATTTT. Protein product: CSADDGADTQYF.

Many counts were recorded for this clonotype. The genes are TRBV10-3 and TRBJ2-3; 11 bases are shared with TRBD1. CDR1 ENHRY and CDR2 SYGVKD come from the germline V gene. The junction had 2 bases not matched to a gene; V was cut back by 4 bases and J by 2 bases. The CDR3 runs to 15 residues. The CDR3 region has the DNA TGTGCCATCAGTGCGGACAGGGGGCCCACAGATACGCAGTATTTT. Encoded protein: CAISADRGPTDTQYF.

This clonotype was counted at least ten times. The chain employs TRBV28 and TRBJ2-1; D may match TRBD1 or TRBD2 (5 bases each). Germline V gives CDR1 MDHEN, CDR2 SYDVKM. The CDR3 is made up of 17 amino acids. The V end lost 6 bases, the J end lost 2 bases, and 20 bases lay between the germline ends. The CDR3 DNA reads as TGTGCCAGCAGCCACGAGGGGACGAGGACTCCCTACAATGAGCAGTTCTTC. It yields the protein CASSHEGTRTPYNEQFF.

This clonotype was counted many times. This sequence joins TRBV18 and TRBJ2-1, with TRBD2 matching 13 bases. Germline V gene lookup returns CDR1 KGHSH and CDR2 LQKENI. The CDR3 contains 18 residues. Trimming removed 3 bases from V and 7 bases from J; junction bases left unmatched: 12. The chain's CDR3 is CASSPLRLTSGGKNEQFF. CDR3 DNA: TGTGCCAGCTCACCCCTGAGGTTGACTAGCGGGGGGAAAAATGAGCAGTTCTTC.